This passage covers 14 T cell receptor beta chains from one sample sequenced in a study of T cells in Graves' hyperthyroidism and ophthalmopathy. Researchers took RNA transcripts and amplified the TCR beta CDR3 regions from them. TCR CDR3 regions were first amplified by RT-PCR with HTBI primers. TCRdb used MiXCR to reprocess the multiplex PCR reads, holding one entry per CDR3 protein. The sample includes over 250,000 distinct CDR3 sequences, less than 30% seen only once; the top ten take about 30%. The sample was blood. The source of these receptors is a man aged 35-49 years with Graves' hyperthyroidism that later progressed to Graves' ophthalmopathy.

The V call is TRBV7-2, the J call TRBJ1-5; D is undetermined. Trimming stripped 1 base from V and 2 bases from J, with 9 bases between. Per the germline V gene, CDR1 is SGHTA and CDR2 is FQGNSA. The CDR3 sequence is 15 residues long. The DNA of the CDR3 is TGTGCCAGCAGCTTAGGGGTGAGTGGCAATCAGCCCCAGCATTTT. Protein product: CASSLGVSGNQPQHF.

The table lists this clonotype with many counts. The rearrangement uses TRBV27 and TRBJ1-6, with 7 bases that match TRBD1. This CDR3 has 14 amino acids. CDR1 is MNHEY and CDR2 is SMNVEV in the germline V gene (reference sequence). After removal of 6 bases from V and 6 bases from J, the junction contained 5 bases not matched to a gene. This chain's CDR3 is CASSRQGPNSPLHF. CDR3 sequence (DNA): TGTGCCAGCAGCCGACAGGGCCCTAATTCACCCCTCCACTTT.

This clonotype was counted many times. V gene TRBV2 combines with J gene TRBJ2-7; D uncertain. The CDR3 consists of 13 residues. Germline CDR1 reads SNHLY; CDR2 reads FYNNEI. Trimming took 8 bases from V and 3 from J, leaving 14 bases between them. CDR3 in amino acids: CASGSSRNYEQYF. Here the CDR3 DNA reads TGTGCCAGCGGATCCTCGAGAAACTACGAGCAGTACTTC. The complete variable domain, with remaining parts taken from reference TRBV2 and TRBJ2-7, reads EPEVTQTPSHQVTQMGQEVILRCVPISNHLYFYWYRQILGQKVEFLVSFYNNEISEKSEIFDDQFSVERPDGSNFTLKIRSTKLEDSAMYFCASGSSRNYEQYFGPGTRLTVT.

At least ten counts were recorded for this clonotype. V is TRBV11-2 and J is TRBJ1-1, with D hard to call. Trimming took off 2 bases at V and 2 bases at J, with 9 bases between the two ends. Germline CDR1 reads SGHAT; CDR2 reads FQNNGV. CDR3 length: 14 amino acids. CDR3 sequence (DNA): TGTGCCAGCAGCTTAACCTCTCCAAACACTGAAGCTTTCTTT. It is translated as CASSLTSPNTEAFF.

This clonotype occurred many times. V usage is TRBV12-3 or TRBV12-4 and J usage is TRBJ1-1; weak D call: TRBD1 (5 bases). The CDR3 contains 16 residues. The V gene lost 4 bases and the J gene lost 0 bases, with 15 bases spanning the gap. For the CDR3, the DNA is TGTGCCAGCAGTTCCCCCCCAGACAGTCTGAACACTGAAGCTTTCTTT. Translating gives CASSSPPDSLNTEAFF.

This clonotype was recorded at least ten times. V usage is TRBV10-3 and J usage is TRBJ2-7; D is perhaps TRBD1 (5 bases). V was shortened by 2 bases and J by 0 bases, with 11 bases between the two germline ends. In germline, CDR1 is ENHRY, CDR2 SYGVKD. The CDR3 has 15 residues. The chain's CDR3 is CAISERGGLSYEQYF. The CDR3, as DNA: TGTGCCATCAGTGAGAGGGGCGGCCTCTCCTACGAGCAGTACTTC.

This clonotype was seen repeatedly, ten times or more. The genes are TRBV19 and TRBJ1-1; 10 bases line up with TRBD1. The V segment lost 6 bases and the J segment 11 bases; nucleotides outside the gene matches: 15. This CDR3 region has 15 residues. Germline V gene data show CDR1 as LNHDA and CDR2 as SQIVND (reference sequence). CDR3 DNA sequence: TGTGCCAGTAGCTCCTTACTGGACAGGGGGGATTCTGCTTTCTTT. It translates to CASSSLLDRGDSAFF.

This clonotype was detected ten times or more. This chain joins TRBV7-9 and TRBJ2-7; 9 nucleotides align to TRBD1. CDR1 is SEHNR, CDR2 FQNEAQ, per germline (reference sequence). CDR3 length equals 16 residues. The J segment lost 3 bases and the V segment lost 4 bases, leaving 10 bases of the junction unmatched. Written as DNA, the CDR3 is TGTGCCAGCAGCTCCGGAGGGGGACAGGGAATCTACGAGCAGTACTTC. Translation gives CASSSGGGQGIYEQYF.

The CDR3 DNA is TGCGCCAGCAGCTTGGTAGGGGGCGCGGGCACTGAAGCTTTCTTT. It is translated as CASSLVGGAGTEAFF. The chain recombines TRBV5-1 with TRBJ1-1, with 7 bases fitting TRBD1. The trim removed 0 bases at V and 4 bases at J, leaving 6 bases unmatched. This CDR3 spans 15 amino acids. Germline CDR1 and CDR2: SGHRS and YFSETQ.

This clonotype has at least ten counts. CDR3 bases: TGTGCCAGCAGCGCGGGGGCCATATATTTT. Protein sequence: CASSAGAIYF. This chain links TRBV7-3 with TRBJ1-3; tentative D call: TRBD1 (5 bases). Trimming stripped 5 bases from V and 11 bases from J, with 7 bases between. The CDR3 is 10 residues long. Germline V gives CDR1 SGHTA, CDR2 FQGTGA.

V usage is TRBV12-3 or TRBV12-4 and J usage is TRBJ1-2; tentatively, D is TRBD1 (6 bases). The V end lost 7 bases, the J end lost 7 bases, and 22 bases lay between the germline ends. This CDR3 has 15 residues. Here the CDR3 DNA reads TGTGCCAGCACTCCCGGGGGCAGGGCCGGCGCTGGCTACACCTTC. The encoded protein is CASTPGGRAGAGYTF.

This clonotype has at least ten counts. V and J are TRBV29-1 and TRBJ2-7; 8 bases fit TRBD1. V shed 2 bases, J shed 7 bases, and the junction held 19 bases outside the gene matches. This CDR3 contains 17 residues. CDR1 is SQVTM, CDR2 ANQGSEA, per germline. CDR3 bases: TGCAGCGTTGAATTTAATAACAGGGGGTATCTCCCCGGAGAGCAGTACTTC. Its protein product is CSVEFNNRGYLPGEQYF.

This clonotype was observed many times. The chain recombines TRBV12-3 or TRBV12-4 with TRBJ2-2; D unclear. V was pared by 2 bases and J by 7 bases, with 14 bases between. CDR3 length equals 15 residues. The CDR3 loop reads CASSLWGTVGGELFF. CDR3 DNA sequence: TGTGCCAGCAGTTTATGGGGAACTGTTGGCGGGGAGCTGTTTTTT.

This clonotype was recorded many times. The genes are TRBV11-2 and TRBJ2-2; D unclear. Trimming removed 0 bases from V and 2 bases from J, with 7 bases in between. CDR1 is SGHAT, CDR2 FQNNGV, per germline. This CDR3 comprises 15 residues. The chain's CDR3 is CASSLDFGNTGELFF. The CDR3 DNA sequence: TGTGCCAGCAGCTTAGATTTCGGAAACACCGGGGAGCTGTTTTTT.